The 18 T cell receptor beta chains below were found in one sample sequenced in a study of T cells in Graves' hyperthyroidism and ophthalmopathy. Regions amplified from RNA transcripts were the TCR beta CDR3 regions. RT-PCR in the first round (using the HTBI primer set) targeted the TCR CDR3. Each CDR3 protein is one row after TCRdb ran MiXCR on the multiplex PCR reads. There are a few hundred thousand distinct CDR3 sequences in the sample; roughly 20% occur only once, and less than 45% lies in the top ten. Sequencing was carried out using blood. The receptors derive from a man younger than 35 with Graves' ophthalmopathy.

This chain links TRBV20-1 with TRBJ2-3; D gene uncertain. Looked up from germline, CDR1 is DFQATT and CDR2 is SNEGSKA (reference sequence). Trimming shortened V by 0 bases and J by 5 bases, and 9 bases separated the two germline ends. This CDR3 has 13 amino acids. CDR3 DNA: TGCAGTGCTAGAGATTCCCCGGTAGATACGCAGTATTTT. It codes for CSARDSPVDTQYF.

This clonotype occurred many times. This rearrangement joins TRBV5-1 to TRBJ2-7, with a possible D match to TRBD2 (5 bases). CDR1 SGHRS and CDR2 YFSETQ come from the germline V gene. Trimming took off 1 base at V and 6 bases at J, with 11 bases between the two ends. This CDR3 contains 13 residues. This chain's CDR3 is CASSLIGVSEQYF. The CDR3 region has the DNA TGCGCCAGCAGCTTGATCGGGGTTTCCGAGCAGTACTTC.

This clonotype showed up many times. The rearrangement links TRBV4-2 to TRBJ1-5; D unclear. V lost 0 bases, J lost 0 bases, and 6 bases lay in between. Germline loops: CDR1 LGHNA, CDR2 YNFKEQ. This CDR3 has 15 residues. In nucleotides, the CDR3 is TGTGCCAGCAGCCAAGATCTTAGTAGCAATCAGCCCCAGCATTTT. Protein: CASSQDLSSNQPQHF.

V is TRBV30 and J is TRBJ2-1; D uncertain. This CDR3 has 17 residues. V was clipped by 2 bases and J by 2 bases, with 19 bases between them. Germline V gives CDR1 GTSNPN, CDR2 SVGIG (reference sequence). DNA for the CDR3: TGTGCCTGGAGTTTTACCTCGGCTGGCTACCCCTACAATGAGCAGTTCTTC. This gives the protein CAWSFTSAGYPYNEQFF. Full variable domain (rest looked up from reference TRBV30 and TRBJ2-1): SQTIHQWPATLVQPVGSPLSLECTVEGTSNPNLYWYRQAAGRGLQLLFYSVGIGQISSEVPQNLSASRPQDRQFILSSKKLLLSDSGFYLCAWSFTSAGYPYNEQFFGPGTRLTVL.

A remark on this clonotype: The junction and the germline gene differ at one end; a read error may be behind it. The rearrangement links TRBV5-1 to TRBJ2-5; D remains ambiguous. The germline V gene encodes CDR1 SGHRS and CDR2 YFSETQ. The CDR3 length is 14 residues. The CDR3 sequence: CASSHIEVQETQYF. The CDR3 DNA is TGTGCCAGCAGCCATATAGAAGTCCAAGAGACCCAGTACTTC.

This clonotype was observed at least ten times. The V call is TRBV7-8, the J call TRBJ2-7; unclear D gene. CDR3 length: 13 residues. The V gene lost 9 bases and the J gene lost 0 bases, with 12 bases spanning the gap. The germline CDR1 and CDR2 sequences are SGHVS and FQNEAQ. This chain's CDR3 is CASAAGPSYEQYF. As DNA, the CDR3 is TGTGCCAGTGCAGCCGGGCCCTCCTACGAGCAGTACTTC.

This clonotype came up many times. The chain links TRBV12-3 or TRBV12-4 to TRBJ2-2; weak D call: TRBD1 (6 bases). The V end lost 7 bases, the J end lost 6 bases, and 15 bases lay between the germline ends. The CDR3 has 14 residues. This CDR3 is CASIGTGTAGELFF. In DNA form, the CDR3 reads TGTGCCAGCATCGGCACAGGGACCGCCGGGGAGCTGTTTTTT.

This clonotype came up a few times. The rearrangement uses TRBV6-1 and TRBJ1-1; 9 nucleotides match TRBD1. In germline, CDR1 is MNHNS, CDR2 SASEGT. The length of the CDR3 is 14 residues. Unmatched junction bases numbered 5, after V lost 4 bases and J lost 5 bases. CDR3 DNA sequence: TGTGCCAGCAGTGTTCACGGACAGGGGACTGAAGCTTTCTTT. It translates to CASSVHGQGTEAFF.

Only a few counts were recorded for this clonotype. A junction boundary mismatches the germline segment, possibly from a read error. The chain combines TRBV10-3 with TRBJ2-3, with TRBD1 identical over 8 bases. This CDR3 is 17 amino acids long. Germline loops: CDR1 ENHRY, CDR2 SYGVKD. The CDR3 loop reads CAISQSTGAPGADTQYF. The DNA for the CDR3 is TGTGCCATCAGTCAGTCGACAGGGGCCCCGGGGGCAGATACGCAGTATTTT.

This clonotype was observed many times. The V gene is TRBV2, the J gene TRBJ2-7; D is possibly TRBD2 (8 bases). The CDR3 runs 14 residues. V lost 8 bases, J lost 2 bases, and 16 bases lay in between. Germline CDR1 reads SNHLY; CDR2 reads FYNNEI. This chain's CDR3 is CASERGTDTYEQYF. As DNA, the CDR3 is TGTGCCAGCGAGCGGGGGACAGACACCTACGAGCAGTACTTC.

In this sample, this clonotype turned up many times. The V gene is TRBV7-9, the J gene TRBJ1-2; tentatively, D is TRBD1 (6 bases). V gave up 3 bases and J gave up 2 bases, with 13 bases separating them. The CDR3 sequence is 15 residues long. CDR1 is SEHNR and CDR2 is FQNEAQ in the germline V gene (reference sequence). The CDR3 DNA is TGTGCCAGCAGCTTCTCACAGGGATTGAACTATGGCTACACCTTC. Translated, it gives CASSFSQGLNYGYTF.

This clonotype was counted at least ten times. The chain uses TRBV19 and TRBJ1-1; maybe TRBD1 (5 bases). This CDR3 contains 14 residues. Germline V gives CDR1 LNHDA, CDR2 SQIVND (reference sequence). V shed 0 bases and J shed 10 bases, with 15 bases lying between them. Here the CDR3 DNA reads TGTGCCAGTAGTATAGATCGAAGGGGCTGGGGAGCTTTCTTT. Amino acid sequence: CASSIDRRGWGAFF.

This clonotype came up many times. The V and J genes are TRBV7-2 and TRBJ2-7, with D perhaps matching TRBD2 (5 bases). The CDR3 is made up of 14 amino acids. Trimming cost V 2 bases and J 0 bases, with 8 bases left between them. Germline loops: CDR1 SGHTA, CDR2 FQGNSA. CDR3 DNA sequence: TGTGCCAGCAGCTTAACCAGCGGCTCCTACGAGCAGTACTTC. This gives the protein CASSLTSGSYEQYF. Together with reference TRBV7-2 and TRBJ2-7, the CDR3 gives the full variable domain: GAGVSQSPSNKVTEKGKDVELRCDPISGHTALYWYRQSLGQGLEFLIYFQGNSAPDKSGLPSDRFSAERTGGSVSTLTIQRTQQEDSAVYLCASSLTSGSYEQYFGPGTRLTVT.

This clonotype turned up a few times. The CDR3 loop is CASLQGGIGTDTQYF. As DNA, the CDR3 is TGTGCCAGCCTCCAGGGCGGGATAGGAACAGATACGCAGTATTTT. This chain connects TRBV6-1 to TRBJ2-3; D might be TRBD2 (6 bases). V was trimmed by 8 bases and J by 3 bases, leaving 18 bases between them. The CDR3 consists of 15 residues. Germline values: CDR1 MNHNS, CDR2 SASEGT.

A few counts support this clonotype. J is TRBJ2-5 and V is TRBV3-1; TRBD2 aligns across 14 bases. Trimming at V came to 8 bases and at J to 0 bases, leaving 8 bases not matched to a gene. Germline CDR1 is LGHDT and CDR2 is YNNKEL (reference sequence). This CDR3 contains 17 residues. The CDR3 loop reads CASAGTSGGPYQETQYF. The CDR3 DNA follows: TGTGCCAGCGCCGGGACTAGCGGGGGCCCTTACCAAGAGACCCAGTACTTC.

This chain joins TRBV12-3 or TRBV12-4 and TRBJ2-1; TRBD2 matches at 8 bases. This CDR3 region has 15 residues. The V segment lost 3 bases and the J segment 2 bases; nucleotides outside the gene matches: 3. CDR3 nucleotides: TGTGCCAGCAGTTTCATAGCGGGGACCTACAATGAGCAGTTCTTC. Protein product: CASSFIAGTYNEQFF.

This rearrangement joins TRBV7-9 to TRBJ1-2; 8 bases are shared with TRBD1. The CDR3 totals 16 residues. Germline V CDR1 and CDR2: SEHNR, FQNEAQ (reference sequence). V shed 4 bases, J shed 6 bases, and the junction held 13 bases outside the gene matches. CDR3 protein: CASSSNVDRGAHGYTF. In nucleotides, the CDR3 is TGTGCCAGCAGCTCCAACGTAGACAGGGGAGCTCATGGCTACACCTTC.

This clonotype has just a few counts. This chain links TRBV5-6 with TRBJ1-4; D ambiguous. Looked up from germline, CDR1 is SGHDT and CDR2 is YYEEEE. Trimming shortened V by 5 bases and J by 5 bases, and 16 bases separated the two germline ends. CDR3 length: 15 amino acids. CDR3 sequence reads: CASRRGDRPNEKLFF. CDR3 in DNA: TGTGCCAGCAGACGTGGTGACCGCCCGAATGAAAAACTGTTTTTT.